Listed here are 10 T cell receptor beta chains from one sample, sequenced in a study of CXCR3-negative and CXCR3-positive naive CD8 T cells. Findings of the study overall: For CXCR3-positive naive cells, TRB CDR3s were more hydrophobic than those of CXCR3-negative naive cells.

Which antigens these TCRs recognize remains unknown. The study made its TRB cDNA libraries by 5' RACE, adding UMI labels. TCRdb reprocessed the 5' RACE reads, with one entry per CDR3 protein and no DNA. This sample's table reports some 120,000 distinct CDR3 sequences. Sequencing was done on a sample of naive CXCR3+ CD8+ T cells from blood. Stated subset: CD45RO-CCR7+CD27+CD95- naive CD8+ T cells expressing CXCR3 (TNR3+). The receptor source for this set is a human donor in good health. Some clones in this sample may be carry-over from other donors' samples.

The rearrangement links TRBV5-1 to TRBJ2-1; checking the TCRdb D call of TRBD1 is not possible without DNA. Germline assignment: CDR1 SGHRS and CDR2 YFSETQ. The CDR3 runs to 15 residues. The CDR3 loop is CASSPDWGGHNEQFF.

This chain connects TRBV6-6 to TRBJ2-2; TCRdb's D call of TRBD1 is untestable without DNA. CDR1 is MNHNY, CDR2 SVGAGI, per germline (reference sequence). The CDR3 is made up of 16 amino acids. The CDR3 loop reads CASSYPGTGGSGELFF.

The V and J genes are TRBV20-1 and TRBJ2-3; absent DNA, TCRdb's TRBD1 call cannot be checked. CDR1 is DFQATT and CDR2 is SNEGSKA in the germline V gene (reference sequence). The CDR3 covers 19 residues. CDR3 sequence reads: CSARGGRGELGVATDTQYF.

V and J are TRBV20-1 and TRBJ2-7; TCRdb lists TRBD1, though no DNA is available to test this call. The CDR3 has 14 amino acids. The germline CDR1 and CDR2 sequences are DFQATT and SNEGSKA (reference sequence). The CDR3 is CSARPGQGFYEQYF.

V usage is TRBV28 and J usage is TRBJ2-7; TCRdb calls TRBD1, which cannot be checked without DNA. The CDR3 has 17 residues. CDR1 MDHEN and CDR2 SYDVKM come from the germline V gene. The CDR3: CASSTLFRETAPYEQYF.

V is TRBV6-2 or TRBV6-3 and J is TRBJ2-2. The CDR3 runs 14 residues. CDR1 and CDR2 (germline): MNHEY, SVGEGT. CDR3 protein: CASGYFVSDGELFF.

The gene calls are TRBV7-9 and TRBJ1-1. This CDR3 is built from 12 residues. Per the germline V gene, CDR1 is SEHNR and CDR2 is FQNEAQ (reference sequence). The CDR3: CASSQGQKEAFF.

V usage is TRBV19 and J usage is TRBJ2-7; no DNA is available, so the TRBD1 call from TCRdb remains unchecked. This CDR3 is built from 15 residues. Germline CDR1 reads LNHDA; CDR2 reads SQIVND (reference sequence). This CDR3 reads CASSARDGGSKEQYF.

V is TRBV5-1 and J is TRBJ2-7. CDR1 and CDR2 (germline): SGHRS, YFSETQ. The CDR3 is made up of 14 amino acids. The chain's CDR3 is CASSLASAAYEQYF.

The gene calls are TRBV5-6 and TRBJ2-3. This CDR3 has 12 residues. Germline V gene lookup returns CDR1 SGHDT and CDR2 YYEEEE. The CDR3 loop reads CASSRKLGTQYF. Together with reference TRBV5-6 and TRBJ2-3, the CDR3 gives the full variable domain: DAGVTQSPTHLIKTRGQQVTLRCSPKSGHDTVSWYQQALGQGPQFIFQYYEEEERQRGNFPDRFSGHQFPNYSSELNVNALLLGDSALYLCASSRKLGTQYFGPGTRLTVL.